The T cell receptor (beta chain) under discussion was sequenced for a study of kidney transplant recipient with SARS-CoV-2 infection. TCRdb processed the reads anew with MiXCR; each CDR3 protein has one entry. The repertoire consists of roughly 250,000 distinct CDR3 sequences, with around 30% occurring once and the leading ten covering roughly 7%. The table lists this clonotype with many counts. V shed 5 bases and J shed 4 bases, with 23 bases lying between them. Per germline, CDR1 MNHNS and CDR2 SASEGT. The CDR3 length is 17 residues. The specimen comprised a blood sample, sampled at baseline and on day 111 from a kidney transplant recipient. V is TRBV6-1 and J is TRBJ1-2; no clear D gene. The sequence derives from a male patient between 25 and 40 years old who had COVID-19 and was a kidney transplant recipient. Part of the T cells may come from the graft donor. In DNA form, the CDR3 reads TGTGCCAGCAGTCTGTGCTACTCTATGCGAAAGACCTATGGCTACACCTTC. As protein: CASSLCYSMRKTYGYTF.